This T cell receptor beta chain originates from a study of T cells in Graves' hyperthyroidism and ophthalmopathy. Turning to the study itself: Peripheral blood draws took place at initial diagnosis, ahead of any treatment. Broader study findings: The model forecast ophthalmopathy, anticipating it by a median around 6.4 months before onset.

Researchers took RNA transcripts and amplified the TCR beta CDR3 regions from them. HTBI primers drove first-round RT-PCR of the TCR CDR3. One entry per CDR3 protein results from TCRdb running MiXCR on the multiplex PCR reads. This table holds 310,000 or so distinct CDR3 sequences, over 15% found once. Many counts were recorded for this clonotype. The antigen remains undetermined. This CDR3 is 15 amino acids long. The germline V gene encodes CDR1 LGHDT and CDR2 YNNKEL (reference sequence). Losses at the gene ends were 5 bases for V and 4 bases for J; bases not matched to a gene: 9. With duration under 3 months, ophthalmopathy was active: Clinical Activity Score at least 3, NOSPECS at least 4. Pregnant or lactating patients were excluded, as were those with uncontrolled infection or other autoimmune disease.

The clonotype was recovered from an older woman with Graves' ophthalmopathy. The source material was blood. J is TRBJ2-7 and V is TRBV3-1, with TRBD1 matching 9 bases. CDR3 coding DNA: TGTGCCAGCAGCTTTGTCGGGACAGGGTTGTACGAGCAGTACTTC. This codes for CASSFVGTGLYEQYF.